A selection of T cell receptor beta chains follows, all from one sample in a study of CD8 T cells in ankylosing spondylitis. TCRdb reprocessed the 5' RACE reads with MiXCR, giving one entry per CDR3 protein. The sample lists more than 400,000 distinct CDR3 sequences, over 4% occurring once. Sample: blood, either unsorted or a sorted T cell fraction (not recorded which). The receptors originated from a male donor with ankylosing spondylitis. The CDR3 runs from the conserved cysteine through the conserved F or W. The order of the fields is clone size, J gene, D gene, V gene, CDR3 protein, CDR3 DNA. A D gene is named only where the DNA matches it firmly. Only part of the rows carry a size: once, few, many, or a class if the clone is expanded.

. | TRBJ2-3 | . | TRBV7-2 | CASSLFDEDTQYF | TGTGCCAGCAGCTTATTCGATGAAGATACGCAGTATTTT
many | TRBJ2-6 | . | TRBV9 | CASSVAGAGANVLTF | TGTGCCAGCAGCGTAGCGGGGGCTGGGGCCAACGTCCTGACTTTC
many | TRBJ2-3 | TRBD1 | TRBV6-5 | CASSNRGDADTQYF | TGTGCCAGCAGTAACAGGGGAGACGCAGATACGCAGTATTTT
many | TRBJ2-3 | . | TRBV9 | CASSPTDSTDTQYF | TGTGCCAGCAGCCCGACGGACAGCACAGATACGCAGTATTTT
many | TRBJ2-3 | TRBD2 | TRBV6-4 | CASSDLSGPSTDTQYF | TGTGCCAGCAGTGACCTTAGCGGGCCTAGCACAGATACGCAGTATTTT
many | TRBJ2-3 | TRBD2 | TRBV28 | CASSLGLLAGADTQYF | TGTGCCAGCAGTTTAGGGCTTCTAGCGGGTGCAGATACGCAGTATTTT
many | TRBJ1-2 | . | TRBV6-1 | CASNRVTYGYTF | TGTGCCAGCAACAGGGTTACCTATGGCTACACCTTC
few | TRBJ2-1 | . | TRBV7-9 | CASSLRGSYYNEQFF | TGTGCCAGCAGCCTAAGGGGCTCCTACTACAATGAGCAGTTCTTC
many | TRBJ2-7 | TRBD1 | TRBV10-3 | CAINGQGAPYEQYF | TGTGCCATCAACGGACAGGGTGCCCCCTACGAGCAGTACTTC
many | TRBJ2-2 | TRBD1 | TRBV16 | CASNAGTANTGELFF | TGTGCCAGCAATGCCGGGACAGCCAACACCGGGGAGCTGTTTTTT
many | TRBJ1-6 | TRBD1 | TRBV4-3 | CASSQGTGSDSPLHF | TGCGCCAGCAGCCAAGGGACAGGTTCGGATTCACCCCTCCACTTT
. | TRBJ2-7 | . | TRBV27 | CASSLLWAEPYEQYF | TGTGCCAGCAGTTTACTCTGGGCAGAACCCTACGAGCAGTACTTC
many | TRBJ2-3 | TRBD2 | TRBV20-1 | CSARDQIAGDTQYF | TGCAGTGCTAGAGATCAAATAGCGGGAGATACGCAGTATTTT
many | TRBJ1-1 | . | TRBV24-1 | CATSDSRTLEAFF | TGTGCCACCAGTGACTCCCGGACACTTGAAGCTTTCTTT
. | TRBJ2-2 | . | TRBV7-2 | CASSLWGSIQGQGLFF | TGTGCCAGCAGCTTATGGGGGTCGATCCAAGGGCAAGGGCTGTTTTTT
many | TRBJ1-2 | . | TRBV14 | CASSQERSSANYGYTF | TGTGCCAGCAGCCAAGAAAGGAGCAGCGCTAACTATGGCTACACCTTC
many | TRBJ1-2 | TRBD1 | TRBV20-1 | CSAYGQGENYGYTF | TGCAGTGCTTACGGACAGGGAGAAAACTATGGCTACACCTTC
many | TRBJ1-3 | . | TRBV12-3/TRBV12-4 | CASSWADRNTIYF | TGTGCCAGCAGTTGGGCAGACAGAAACACCATATATTTT
many | TRBJ2-1 | TRBD2 | TRBV7-7 | CASSLAGPGRYEQFF | TGTGCTAGCAGCTTAGCGGGCCCGGGGAGGTATGAGCAGTTCTTC
. | TRBJ2-5 | . | TRBV20-1 | CSARDRIRVSQYF | TGCAGTGCTAGAGATAGGATTAGGGTATCCCAGTACTTC
many | TRBJ2-3 | . | TRBV29-1 | CSVEGGQVSDYTQYF | TGCAGCGTTGAAGGTGGGCAGGTTAGCGACTATACGCAGTATTTT
many | TRBJ2-2 | . | TRBV2 | CASRSPGDTGELFF | TGTGCCAGCAGGTCACCAGGGGACACCGGGGAGCTGTTTTTT
. | TRBJ1-1 | . | TRBV11-2 | CASSPDVGMAAFF | TGTGCCAGCAGCCCCGATGTAGGGATGGCGGCTTTCTTT
many | TRBJ2-2 | . | TRBV27 | CASSLLNWQATGELFF | TGTGCCAGCAGTCTCCTTAATTGGCAGGCCACCGGGGAGCTGTTTTTT
many | TRBJ2-7 | TRBD1 | TRBV4-3 | CASSQDGDRGRLGEQYF | TGCGCCAGCAGCCAAGATGGGGACAGGGGTAGACTTGGCGAGCAGTACTTC
many | TRBJ2-3 | . | TRBV5-1 | CASSRGGPDTQYF | TGCGCCAGCAGCCGTGGGGGGCCAGATACGCAGTATTTT
. | TRBJ1-1 | . | TRBV5-5 | CASSPRRQNTEAFF | TGTGCCAGCAGCCCAAGGCGGCAGAACACTGAAGCTTTCTTT
many | TRBJ2-3 | . | TRBV4-3 | CASSQGVFPAGTSTDTQYF | TGCGCCAGCAGCCAAGGAGTTTTCCCTGCGGGGACTAGCACAGATACGCAGTATTTT
many | TRBJ1-1 | . | TRBV27 | CASSLSLDTEAFF | TGTGCCAGCAGTTTATCGTTGGACACTGAAGCTTTCTTT
many | TRBJ1-2 | . | TRBV11-2 | CASRRPTGSMEANYGYTF | TGTGCCAGCAGACGCCCCACCGGGTCTATGGAAGCTAACTATGGCTACACCTTC
. | TRBJ2-7 | . | TRBV7-9 | CASSLGFLSYEQYF | TGTGCCAGCAGCTTAGGGTTCCTCTCCTACGAGCAGTACTTC
many | TRBJ1-1 | TRBD1 | TRBV6-2/TRBV6-3 | CASSFHLGQGINTEAFF | TGTGCCAGCAGTTTTCATCTGGGACAGGGGATTAACACTGAAGCTTTCTTT
many | TRBJ1-2 | . | TRBV12-3/TRBV12-4 | CASSYRDTTTYGYTF | TGTGCCAGCAGTTACCGGGACACAACGACGTATGGCTACACCTTC
few | TRBJ2-1 | TRBD1 | TRBV23-1 | CASLRDRGYNEQFF | TGCGCCAGCCTCCGGGACAGGGGCTACAATGAGCAGTTCTTC
many | TRBJ1-2 | . | TRBV27 | CASSLLQDGGGYTF | TGTGCCAGCAGTTTATTACAGGATGGGGGTGGCTACACCTTC
many | TRBJ2-1 | TRBD2 | TRBV12-3/TRBV12-4 | CASSLRRGGYEQFF | TGTGCCAGCAGTTTACGGCGGGGGGGCTATGAGCAGTTCTTC
many | TRBJ1-2 | . | TRBV7-8 | CASSPRRGQAYGYTF | TGTGCCAGCAGCCCCCGGCGTGGTCAGGCCTATGGCTACACCTTC
many | TRBJ2-2 | . | TRBV18 | CASSPQGWSTGELFF | TGTGCCAGCTCACCACAAGGGTGGAGCACCGGGGAGCTGTTTTTT
many | TRBJ2-1 | . | TRBV11-2 | CASSPGASSYNEQFF | TGTGCCAGCAGCCCGGGAGCCAGTTCCTACAATGAGCAGTTCTTC
many | TRBJ2-5 | TRBD1 | TRBV7-8 | CASSPRQGAPWETQYF | TGTGCCAGCAGCCCAAGACAGGGGGCGCCTTGGGAGACCCAGTACTTC
many | TRBJ2-7 | . | TRBV9 | CASSVSSGSYEQYF | TGTGCCAGCAGCGTCAGTAGCGGTTCCTACGAGCAGTACTTC
many | TRBJ2-1 | . | TRBV18 | CASSASTAHYNEQFF | TGTGCCAGCTCAGCCTCGACAGCGCACTACAATGAGCAGTTCTTC
many | TRBJ2-7 | . | TRBV4-1 | CASSRTETYEQYF | TGCGCCAGCAGCCGGACAGAGACTTACGAGCAGTACTTC
. | TRBJ2-5 | TRBD2 | TRBV11-1 | CASSLAPLTSGRIQETQYF | TGTGCCAGCAGCTTAGCGCCCCTGACTAGCGGGAGGATACAAGAGACCCAGTACTTC
many | TRBJ2-3 | . | TRBV28 | CASSTGANRPGIDTQYF | TGTGCCAGCAGTACGGGGGCGAATCGGCCGGGGATAGATACGCAGTATTTT
few | TRBJ2-1 | . | TRBV7-2 | CASSLVTVLNEQFF | TGTGCCAGCAGCTTAGTAACCGTTTTAAATGAGCAGTTCTTC
many | TRBJ2-7 | TRBD1 | TRBV7-2 | CASSLVGQGAHEQYF | TGTGCCAGCAGCTTAGTAGGGCAGGGGGCGCACGAGCAGTACTTC